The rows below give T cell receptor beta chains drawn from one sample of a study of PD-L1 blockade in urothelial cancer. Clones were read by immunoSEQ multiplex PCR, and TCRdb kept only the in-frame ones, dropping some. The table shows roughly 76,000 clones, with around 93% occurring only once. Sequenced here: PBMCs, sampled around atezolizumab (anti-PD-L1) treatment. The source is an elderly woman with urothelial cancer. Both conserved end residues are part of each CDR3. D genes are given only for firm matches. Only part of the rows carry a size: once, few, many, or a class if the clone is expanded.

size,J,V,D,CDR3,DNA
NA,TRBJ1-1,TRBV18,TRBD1,CASSPWTGNKNTEAFF,TGTGCCAGCTCACCATGGACAGGAAACAAGAACACTGAAGCTTTCTTT
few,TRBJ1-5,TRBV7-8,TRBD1,CASSRDRDQPQHF,TGTGCCAGCAGCCGGGACAGGGACCAGCCCCAGCATTTT
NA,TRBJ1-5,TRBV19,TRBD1,CATGQGEQPQHF,TGTGCCACTGGACAGGGAGAGCAGCCCCAGCATTTT
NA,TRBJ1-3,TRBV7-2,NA,CASSWDGGGNTIYF,TGTGCCAGCAGCTGGGACGGAGGGGGAAACACCATATATTTT
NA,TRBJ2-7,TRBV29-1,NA,CSVEDQGGGLTYEQYF,TGCAGCGTTGAAGATCAGGGAGGGGGGCTCACGTACGAGCAGTACTTC
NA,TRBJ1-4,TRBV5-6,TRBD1,CASSLPGQGSEKLFF,TGTGCCAGCAGTCTGCCGGGACAGGGAAGTGAAAAACTGTTTTTT
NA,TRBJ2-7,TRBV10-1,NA,CASSDRRRQNTYEQYF,TGCGCCAGCAGTGACCGGAGGAGGCAGAACACCTACGAGCAGTACTTC
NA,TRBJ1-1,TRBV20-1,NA,CSAQTVEAFF,TGCAGTGCTCAGACAGTTGAAGCTTTCTTT
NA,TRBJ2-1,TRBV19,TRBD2,CASTESGRSYNEQFF,TGTGCCAGTACCGAGAGCGGGAGATCCTACAATGAGCAGTTCTTC
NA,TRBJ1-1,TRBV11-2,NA,CASSRNRQAGGTEAFF,TGTGCCAGCAGCCGGAATCGACAGGCGGGGGGCACTGAAGCTTTCTTT
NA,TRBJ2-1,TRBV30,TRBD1,CAWEGQGAGEQFF,TGTGCCTGGGAGGGACAGGGGGCAGGTGAGCAGTTCTTC
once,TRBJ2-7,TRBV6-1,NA,CASSERGSPNLYEQYF,TGTGCCAGCAGTGAAAGAGGGTCCCCAAACCTATACGAGCAGTACTTC
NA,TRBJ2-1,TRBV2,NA,CASSSIGAPGGSYNEQFF,TGTGCCAGCAGTTCGATCGGGGCCCCCGGGGGCTCCTACAATGAGCAGTTCTTC
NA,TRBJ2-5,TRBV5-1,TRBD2,CASSLEGLDLETQYF,TGCGCCAGCAGCTTGGAGGGACTAGATTTAGAAACCCAGTACTTC
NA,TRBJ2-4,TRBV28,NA,CASSFRTGGNIQYF,TGTGCCAGCAGTTTCCGGACTGGTGGAAACATTCAGTACTTC
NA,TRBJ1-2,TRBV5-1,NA,CASSLVSGGDYGYTF,TGCGCCAGCAGCTTGGTCTCAGGAGGTGACTATGGCTACACCTTC
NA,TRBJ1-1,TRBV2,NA,CASSVSWNTEAFF,TGTGCCAGCAGTGTTTCGTGGAACACTGAAGCTTTCTTT
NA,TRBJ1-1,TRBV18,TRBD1,CASSPGTGGNTEAFF,TGTGCCAGCTCACCTGGGACAGGAGGTAACACTGAAGCTTTCTTT
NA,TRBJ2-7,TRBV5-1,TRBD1,CASSHAWTGPREQYF,TGCGCCAGCAGCCATGCGTGGACAGGCCCCCGGGAGCAGTACTTC
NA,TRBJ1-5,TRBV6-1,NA,CASSEPDSRNQPQHF,TGTGCCAGCAGTGAACCGGACAGTCGCAATCAGCCCCAGCATTTT
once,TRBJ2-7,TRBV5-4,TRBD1,CASSPSGTALMEQYF,TGTGCCAGCAGCCCATCCGGGACAGCTCTGATGGAGCAGTACTTC
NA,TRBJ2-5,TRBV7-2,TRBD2,CASGRTSGKETQYF,TGTGCCAGCGGAAGGACTAGCGGTAAAGAGACCCAGTACTTC
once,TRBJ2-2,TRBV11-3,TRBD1,CASSHRRDRATGELFF,TGTGCCAGCAGCCACCGACGGGACAGGGCCACCGGGGAGCTGTTTTTT
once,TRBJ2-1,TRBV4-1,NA,CASSQGSGSGANNEQFF,TGCGCCAGCAGCCAAGGCTCTGGGTCGGGAGCGAACAATGAGCAGTTCTTC
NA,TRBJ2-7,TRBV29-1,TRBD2,CSVVGSPGLGTEQYF,TGCAGCGTTGTCGGTTCCCCGGGACTAGGAACCGAGCAGTACTTC
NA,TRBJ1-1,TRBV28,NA,CASSLVPGGTEAFF,TGTGCCAGCAGTTTGGTCCCGGGGGGGACTGAAGCTTTCTTT
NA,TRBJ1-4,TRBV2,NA,CASTATSEKLFF,TGTGCCAGCACTGCCACCAGTGAAAAACTGTTTTTT
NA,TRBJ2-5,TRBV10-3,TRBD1,CAISTGGGKETQYF,TGTGCCATCAGCACAGGGGGAGGCAAAGAGACCCAGTACTTC
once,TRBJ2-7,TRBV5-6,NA,CASSLTSNSLEQYF,TGTGCCAGCAGCTTGACTAGTAACTCCCTCGAGCAGTACTTC
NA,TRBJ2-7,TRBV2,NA,CASGGASYEQYF,TGTGCCAGCGGGGGGGCTAGTTACGAGCAGTACTTC
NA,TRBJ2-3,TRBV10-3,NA,CAISESGGAQNTQYF,TGTGCCATCAGTGAGTCGGGGGGGGCTCAGAATACGCAGTATTTT
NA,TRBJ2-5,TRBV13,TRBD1,CASSLGHRGRETQYF,TGTGCCAGCAGCTTAGGCCACAGGGGTCGAGAGACCCAGTACTTC
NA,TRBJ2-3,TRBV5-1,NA,CASSPFDGRTDTQYF,TGCGCCAGCAGCCCTTTTGACGGGAGAACAGATACGCAGTATTTT